What follows are 8 T cell receptor beta chains derived from one specimen sequenced in a study of cytomegalovirus exposure and HLA in healthy donors. 13 Jbeta primers and 60 Vbeta primers were used for the PCR. The method was immunoSEQ multiplex PCR; TCRdb's version includes in-frame clones alone and lacks a portion of them. Counted here are approximately 290,000 clones, around 80% occurring once; the ten biggest clones make up over 0.3%. The sequenced sample was PBMCs. The receptors here all came from a girl aged 2 to 10 in good health and CMV-seronegative.

A few counts support this clone. The chain joins TRBV10-3 to TRBJ1-1; 8 positions agree with TRBD1. Trimming cost V 6 bases and J 3 bases; bases outside gene matches: 6. The CDR3 runs to 14 residues. Germline values: CDR1 ENHRY, CDR2 SYGVKD. In nucleotides, the CDR3 is TGTGCCATCAGGAGACAGGGGTGGTACACTGAAGCTTTCTTT. Its protein product is CAIRRQGWYTEAFF.

V gene TRBV11-2 combines with J gene TRBJ2-3; possible D gene TRBD2, 7 bases. V was clipped by 5 bases and J by 2 bases, with 14 bases between them. The CDR3 has 15 residues. The germline V gene has CDR1 SGHAT and CDR2 FQNNGV. The CDR3 is CASSPRGAYTDTQYF. The CDR3 nucleotides are TGTGCCAGCAGCCCCCGGGGGGCCTACACAGATACGCAGTATTTT.

The genes are TRBV5-1 and TRBJ2-1, with 11 bases matching TRBD1. This CDR3 comprises 15 residues. V shed 5 bases, J shed 4 bases, and the junction held 5 bases outside the gene matches. The germline gives CDR1 SGHRS, CDR2 YFSETQ. The CDR3 nucleotides read TGCGCCAGCAGGGGGACAGGGGGTGAATACAATGAGCAGTTCTTC. This sequence encodes CASRGTGGEYNEQFF.

This clone has a handful of counts. The chain links TRBV9 to TRBJ2-2; TRBD1 aligns across 9 bases. CDR3 length equals 17 residues. Germline V lookup: CDR1 SGDLS, CDR2 YYNGEE. J gave up 5 bases and V 0 bases, and 8 bases lay outside the gene matches. The CDR3 reads CASSVGGQGLRTGELFF. CDR3 DNA: TGTGCCAGCAGCGTAGGGGGACAGGGTTTGAGGACCGGGGAGCTGTTTTTT.

The rearrangement uses TRBV28 and TRBJ1-2; D uncertain. Per the germline V gene, CDR1 is MDHEN and CDR2 is SYDVKM. The CDR3 spans 14 residues. The germline V and J ends were trimmed by 2 bases and 4 bases, with 11 bases remaining between them. CDR3 region: CASSLKEPFYGYTF. In DNA form, the CDR3 reads TGTGCCAGCAGTTTAAAGGAGCCCTTCTATGGCTACACCTTC.

This chain links TRBV6-1 with TRBJ2-5; D may be TRBD1 (7 bases). The closer fit of TRBJ2-7 to the DNA end suggests the J call may be wrong. The germline gives CDR1 MNHNS, CDR2 SASEGT. The CDR3 consists of 12 residues. DNA for the CDR3: TGTGCCAGCCAGGGGGGCTCCTACGAGCAGTACTTC. Protein sequence: CASQGGSYEQYF.

The rearrangement joins TRBV28 to TRBJ2-1; D is perhaps TRBD1 (6 bases). CDR1 is MDHEN, CDR2 SYDVKM, per germline. There are 12 residues in the CDR3. V was shortened by 5 bases and J by 16 bases, with 18 bases between the two germline ends. The CDR3 DNA is TGTGCCAGCAGTAACCCCGGGACACGGGACTTCTTC. Its translation is CASSNPGTRDFF.

DNA of the CDR3: TGCGCCAGCAGCTTCGGTACAGGGCCTAAAACCGGGGAGCTGTTTTTT. This encodes CASSFGTGPKTGELFF. The chain has TRBV5-1 and TRBJ2-2, with D tentatively TRBD1 (6 bases). CDR1 is SGHRS, CDR2 YFSETQ, per germline. V lost 2 bases to trimming and J lost 5 bases, with 16 bases between them. This CDR3 is built from 16 residues.